The 25 T cell receptor beta chains below were found in one sample sequenced in a study of blood T cell repertoires in COVID-19. Repertoires were generated with immunoSEQ multiplex PCR, while TCRdb's copy carries only in-frame clones and drops some. The sample lists about 90,000 clones, roughly 90% occurring once. The sample comprised peripheral blood. All receptors derive from a male donor with acute or convalescent COVID-19.

Written as DNA, the CDR3 is TGTGCCTGGAGTAACGGGAACCAAGAGACCCAGTACTTC. This gives the protein CAWSNGNQETQYF. The rearrangement joins TRBV30 to TRBJ2-5; D possibly corresponds to TRBD2 (5 bases). Trimming stripped 2 bases from V and 0 bases from J, with 7 bases between. This CDR3 region has 13 residues. Germline CDR1 is GTSNPN and CDR2 is SVGIG (reference sequence).

The V call is TRBV5-1, the J call TRBJ2-3; TRBD2 matches 11 bases. The V and J ends lost 1 base and 0 bases, in that order; junction bases with no gene match: 4. The CDR3 has 17 residues. Germline lookup yields CDR1 SGHRS and CDR2 YFSETQ. The CDR3 here is CASSLNLAGGSTDTQYF. For the CDR3, the DNA is TGCGCCAGCAGCTTGAATCTAGCGGGGGGTAGCACAGATACGCAGTATTTT.

The CDR3 spells CASSLGQGSGYTF. The CDR3 DNA reads TGTGCCAGCAGCTTAGGGCAGGGAAGTGGCTACACCTTC. The chain is built from TRBV7-2 and TRBJ1-2; perhaps TRBD1 as D (5 bases). Between the trimmed V and J ends, which lost 1 base and 7 bases, there was a span of 10 bases. Germline CDR1 and CDR2: SGHTA and FQGNSA. The length of the CDR3 is 13 residues.

This chain joins TRBV15 and TRBJ2-7; TRBD1 might be the D (5 bases). CDR3 size: 12 residues. Germline V lookup: CDR1 LNHNV, CDR2 YYDKDF (reference sequence). Trimming left V 5 bases short and J 3 bases short, with 8 bases between. Here the CDR3 DNA reads TGTGCCACCAGCGGGCAGGGCTACGAGCAGTACTTC. This gives the protein CATSGQGYEQYF.

This clone was detected a few times. The chain recombines TRBV19 with TRBJ1-2; D unresolved. Per germline, CDR1 LNHDA and CDR2 SQIVND (reference sequence). CDR3 length: 14 residues. V gave up 1 base and J gave up 3 bases, with 9 bases separating them. Written as DNA, the CDR3 is TGTGCCAGTAGTATAGCAACCCAGGACTATGGCTACACCTTC. Translation: CASSIATQDYGYTF.

This clone was observed a handful of times. The chain employs TRBV5-1 and TRBJ2-3; 9 bases line up with TRBD2. The junction had 5 bases not matched to a gene; V was cut back by 5 bases and J by 1 base. The CDR3 is 15 residues long. Looked up from germline, CDR1 is SGHRS and CDR2 is YFSETQ. CDR3 nucleotides: TGCGCCAGCAGATTAGCGGGGGATCGCACAGATACGCAGTATTTT. It specifies CASRLAGDRTDTQYF.

The J gene is TRBJ2-5, the V gene TRBV19; TRBD2 matches 8 bases. Trimming took 4 bases from V and 0 from J; bases not matched to a gene: 7. The CDR3 length is 16 residues. Germline V gives CDR1 LNHDA, CDR2 SQIVND (reference sequence). This CDR3 reads CASSSLTGGHQETQYF. The CDR3 DNA sequence: TGTGCCAGTAGTAGCCTCACGGGGGGGCACCAAGAGACCCAGTACTTC. The entire variable domain, with the rest obtained from reference TRBV19 and TRBJ2-5, is as follows: DGGITQSPKYLFRKEGQNVTLSCEQNLNHDAMYWYRQDPGQGLRLIYYSQIVNDFQKGDIAEGYSVSREKKESFPLTVTSAQKNPTAFYLCASSSLTGGHQETQYFGPGTRLLVL.

The sample holds a few counts of this clone. The gene calls are TRBV2 and TRBJ1-4, with a weak D call TRBD1 (5 bases). In germline, CDR1 is SNHLY, CDR2 FYNNEI. The CDR3 runs to 16 residues. V was cut by 2 bases and J by 3 bases, with 13 bases left in between. The CDR3 DNA reads TGTGCCAGCAGTGAATCAAGGGGATCATCTAATGAAAAACTGTTTTTT. It specifies CASSESRGSSNEKLFF.

The chain carries TRBV11-2 and TRBJ2-7; 11 nucleotides align to TRBD1. From germline, CDR1 is SGHAT and CDR2 FQNNGV. The CDR3 extends over 16 amino acids. Trimming took 5 bases from V and 6 from J; bases not matched to a gene: 12. CDR3 sequence: CASSPPRTGGLSEQYF. The CDR3, as DNA: TGTGCCAGCAGCCCCCCCCGGACAGGGGGCTTATCCGAGCAGTACTTC.

This clone was seen once. The chain links TRBV5-1 to TRBJ2-2; TRBD2 matches 8 bases. CDR1 and CDR2 (germline): SGHRS, YFSETQ. The length of the CDR3 is 15 residues. V lost 4 bases and J lost 2; bases outside the gene matches: 4. The CDR3 region is CASSTGLVNTGELFF. In nucleotides, the CDR3 is TGCGCCAGCAGCACGGGACTAGTAAACACCGGGGAGCTGTTTTTT.

The chain couples TRBV29-1 to TRBJ2-2, with D uncertain. This CDR3 comprises 14 residues. Germline V gives CDR1 SQVTM, CDR2 ANQGSEA. The V end was cut by 3 bases, the J end by 1 base, with 9 bases between. The CDR3 region is CSVEPLGNTGELFF. DNA of the CDR3: TGCAGCGTTGAGCCCCTCGGGAACACCGGGGAGCTGTTTTTT.

This chain links TRBV6-1 with TRBJ1-5; TRBD1 is a possible D gene (5 bases). The CDR3 totals 14 residues. The germline V and J ends were trimmed by 6 bases and 6 bases, with 15 bases remaining between them. Germline V CDR1 and CDR2: MNHNS, SASEGT. CDR3 DNA sequence: TGTGCCAGCAGGACGACTGCCGGGGGTCAGCCCCAGCATTTT. As protein: CASRTTAGGQPQHF.

The chain is built from TRBV6-5 and TRBJ2-7, with 7 bases that match TRBD1. The CDR3 covers 15 residues. The V gene end was trimmed by 2 bases and the J gene end by 0 bases; junction bases not matched to a gene: 4. Germline assignment: CDR1 MNHEY and CDR2 SVGAGI. The CDR3: CASSYERDSSYEQYF. CDR3 bases: TGTGCCAGCAGTTACGAACGGGACAGCTCCTACGAGCAGTACTTC.

This chain joins TRBV6-5 and TRBJ1-4; D perhaps matches TRBD1 (6 bases). Germline values: CDR1 MNHEY, CDR2 SVGAGI. This CDR3 is 14 amino acids long. V lost 2 bases and J lost 8, with 12 bases in between. This CDR3 reads CASSYKTGGEKLFF. Here the CDR3 DNA reads TGTGCCAGCAGTTACAAGACAGGCGGCGAAAAACTGTTTTTT.

This chain connects TRBV5-4 to TRBJ1-5; the D gene is possibly TRBD1 (5 bases). CDR1 is SGHNT, CDR2 YYREEE, per germline (reference sequence). The CDR3 has 14 residues. The V gene lost 1 base and the J gene lost 4 bases, with 9 bases spanning the gap. The CDR3 DNA reads TGTGCCAGCAGCTTGCAGGGTAGGAATCAGCCCCAGCATTTT. It is translated as CASSLQGRNQPQHF.

The CDR3 DNA sequence: TGTGCCAGCAGCTTAGACAGGTCAACTGGATTGGCTGAAAAACTGTTTTTT. Encoded protein: CASSLDRSTGLAEKLFF. The V and J genes are TRBV7-9 and TRBJ1-4, with D perhaps TRBD1 (5 bases). CDR3 length: 17 amino acids. Looked up from germline, CDR1 is SEHNR and CDR2 is FQNEAQ (reference sequence). Trimming stripped 1 base from V and 7 bases from J, with 19 bases between.

The gene calls are TRBV11-3 and TRBJ2-3; TRBD2 agrees at 9 bases. The V segment lost 3 bases and the J segment 2 bases; nucleotides outside the gene matches: 3. Germline CDR1 SGHNT, CDR2 YENEEA. There are 15 residues in the CDR3. The CDR3 DNA is TGTGCCAGCAGCTTCAAGCGGGGGGACACAGATACGCAGTATTTT. It encodes CASSFKRGDTDTQYF.

This sequence joins TRBV11-3 and TRBJ2-2, with TRBD2 identical over 8 bases. Germline CDR1 SGHNT, CDR2 YENEEA. The CDR3 runs to 16 residues. The J segment lost 6 bases and the V segment lost 5 bases, leaving 11 bases of the junction unmatched. CDR3 residues: CASSIGTRTLAGELFF. CDR3 coding DNA: TGTGCCAGCAGCATCGGGACTAGAACTTTGGCCGGGGAGCTGTTTTTT.

The V gene is TRBV2, the J gene TRBJ2-5; 8 nucleotides match TRBD2. CDR3 length equals 17 residues. The germline V gene has CDR1 SNHLY and CDR2 FYNNEI. V shed 3 bases, J shed 4 bases, and the junction held 13 bases outside the gene matches. CDR3 residues: CASSEPTLAGGGETQYF. CDR3 nucleotides: TGTGCCAGCAGTGAGCCTACTCTAGCGGGCGGGGGAGAGACCCAGTACTTC.

V gene TRBV4-2 combines with J gene TRBJ1-1; 9 bases agree with TRBD1. The CDR3 is 19 residues long. After removal of 0 bases from V and 0 bases from J, the junction contained 11 bases not matched to a gene. Germline V gene data show CDR1 as LGHNA and CDR2 as YNFKEQ. The DNA for the CDR3 is TGTGCCAGCAGCCAAGAGGGCTTCGGACAGGGGCCCTTGAACACTGAAGCTTTCTTT. Amino acids: CASSQEGFGQGPLNTEAFF.

V and J are TRBV9 and TRBJ1-2; the D gene is possibly TRBD1 (6 bases). Looked up from germline, CDR1 is SGDLS and CDR2 is YYNGEE. The CDR3 contains 15 residues. V shed 2 bases and J shed 8 bases, with 19 bases lying between them. The CDR3 nucleotides read TGTGCCAGCAGCGTTTCCCTTCGGGCAGGGGAAGGCTACACCTTC. Translation: CASSVSLRAGEGYTF.

The genes are TRBV28 and TRBJ1-2, with a possible D match to TRBD1 (5 bases). The CDR3 runs 15 residues. Looked up from germline, CDR1 is MDHEN and CDR2 is SYDVKM. V gave up 6 bases and J gave up 3 bases, with 17 bases separating them. The CDR3 loop is CASSPGGAGYYGYTF. CDR3 in DNA: TGTGCCAGCAGCCCGGGAGGGGCAGGGTACTATGGCTACACCTTC.

This chain joins TRBV10-1 and TRBJ1-1; possible D gene TRBD1, 6 bases. Germline V gene lookup returns CDR1 WNHNN and CDR2 SYGVQD (reference sequence). This CDR3 contains 19 residues. V lost 4 bases, J lost 4 bases, and 28 bases lay in between. CDR3 nucleotide sequence: TGCGCCAGCAGTGTGGAGTATCGACAGGCAAGTTTCAAGGTCACTGAAGCTTTCTTT. Encoded protein: CASSVEYRQASFKVTEAFF.

The V and J genes are TRBV11-2 and TRBJ2-5; maybe TRBD1 (6 bases). V lost 5 bases and J lost 5, with 6 bases in between. The CDR3 is made up of 11 amino acids. Germline CDR1 is SGHAT and CDR2 is FQNNGV. CDR3 in amino acids: CASSRGETQYF. In DNA form, the CDR3 reads TGTGCCAGCAGCAGGGGGGAGACCCAGTACTTC.

The genes are TRBV27 and TRBJ1-6; TRBD1 matches at 10 bases. J was trimmed by 9 bases and V by 5 bases; bases with no gene match: 7. CDR3 length: 15 residues. Germline V gives CDR1 MNHEY, CDR2 SMNVEV (reference sequence). The CDR3 DNA reads TGTGCCAGCAGTCTAAGCCGGACAGGGGGTTCACCCCTCCACTTT. Its protein product is CASSLSRTGGSPLHF.